This is a list of T cell receptor beta chains from one sample in a study of T cell repertoires in cytomegalovirus infection. TCRdb ran MiXCR on the reads and lists one entry per CDR3 protein. The sample holds about 200,000 distinct CDR3 sequences; 8% to 10% are singletons and the top ten take approximately 4.2%. Sample: PBMCs. These receptor sequences come from a human donor in good health (CMV status not recorded). Some clones in this sample may be carry-over from other donors' samples. Each CDR3 is given with its conserved first and last residue. The D gene is left open where the match is weak. A clone size is listed for some rows: how often the clone was seen (once, few, many), or a class if it is expanded.

>many|TRBD2|TRBJ2-3|TRBV7-3
TGTGCCAGCAGCTTACCCGACGGACTAGCGGGGGTCACAGATACGCAGTATTTT
CASSLPDGLAGVTDTQYF
>once|NA|TRBJ2-1|TRBV14
TGTGCCAGCAGCCAAGATTTGGCTTCCTGCAATGAGCAGTTCTTC
CASSQDLASCNEQFF
>NA|NA|TRBJ2-7|TRBV23-1
TGCGCCAGCAGTCAATCCACGGGGGAATCCTCCTACGAGCAGTACTTC
CASSQSTGESSYEQYF
>NA|NA|TRBJ1-2|TRBV28
TGTGCCAGCAGTACCTTGGGGGACGGTGGCTACACCTTC
CASSTLGDGGYTF
>few|NA|TRBJ2-4|TRBV15
TGTGCCACCAGCAGAGTGGCTTGGGACATTCAGTACTTC
CATSRVAWDIQYF
>many|TRBD2|TRBJ2-2|TRBV7-2
TGTGCCAGCAGTTCGGGACTAGCTACCGGGGAGCTGTTTTTT
CASSSGLATGELFF
>few|NA|TRBJ1-6|TRBV20-1
TGCAGTGCCCAGCCCCCGGGGAGCTCCTATAATTCACCCCTCCACTTT
CSAQPPGSSYNSPLHF
>many|TRBD1|TRBJ2-2|TRBV10-3
TGTGCCATCAGTGAGCGCGTCCCGGGACAGGGGGCCGGGGAGCTGTTTTTT
CAISERVPGQGAGELFF
>many|NA|TRBJ1-2|TRBV10-3
TGTGCCATCAGTGCCCCTAACTATGGCTACACCTTC
CAISAPNYGYTF
>NA|TRBD1|TRBJ1-6|TRBV19
TGTGCCAGTAGTATAGGTGGACAGGGGCTCAATTCACCCCTCCACTTT
CASSIGGQGLNSPLHF
>NA|NA|TRBJ1-5|TRBV11-1
TGTGCCAGCAGCTTTTGGGACGGTAGACCGGGGTGCAATCAGCCCCAGCATTTT
CASSFWDGRPGCNQPQHF
>few|TRBD2|TRBJ2-7|TRBV28
TGTGCCTCTAATGGCGGCGGGAGAAAGTATCACGAGCAGTACTTC
CASNGGGRKYHEQYF
>many|NA|TRBJ1-2|TRBV28
TGTGCCAGCAGTTTCCTGAGGGACTATGGCTACACCTTC
CASSFLRDYGYTF
>large|NA|TRBJ2-1|TRBV25-1
TGTGCCAGCAGTGAATATTGGACTCACAATGAGCAGTTCTTC
CASSEYWTHNEQFF
>NA|NA|TRBJ2-7|TRBV6-2/TRBV6-3
TGTGCCAGCAGTTACCTCGGTCTCGAGCAGTACTTC
CASSYLGLEQYF
>NA|NA|TRBJ2-5|TRBV7-3
TGTGCCAGCAGCTTAGGAGGGGAGCGGGAGACCCAGTACTTC
CASSLGGERETQYF
>NA|TRBD1|TRBJ1-3|TRBV20-1
TGCAGTGCCTCGACAGGGGACGGTGGAAACACCATATATTTT
CSASTGDGGNTIYF
>few|TRBD1|TRBJ2-2|TRBV19
TGTGCCAGTTATCCCCCGGGACAGCGGAACACCGGGGAGCTGTTTTTT
CASYPPGQRNTGELFF
>many|TRBD1|TRBJ1-3|TRBV7-2
TGTGCCAGCACCGCCGGGACAGTAGGAAACACCATATATTTT
CASTAGTVGNTIYF
>many|TRBD1|TRBJ1-2|TRBV6-1
TGTGCCAGCAGTCCTGGACAGGGAGACTACACCTTC
CASSPGQGDYTF
>many|NA|TRBJ2-7|TRBV7-2
TGTGCCAGCAGTCGCACCGTGAACTACGAGCAGTACTTC
CASSRTVNYEQYF
>many|NA|TRBJ2-1|TRBV6-2/TRBV6-3
TGTGCCAGCAGTCCCGAGTGGCGGGTTGGCAATGAGCAGTTCTTC
CASSPEWRVGNEQFF
>many|NA|TRBJ1-2|TRBV7-2
TGTGCCAGCAGCTTAGATTCAAACTCCTATGGCTACACCTTC
CASSLDSNSYGYTF
>NA|NA|TRBJ1-2|TRBV20-1
TGCAGTGCTAGAGGCGGACGGACCAACTATGGCTACACCTTC
CSARGGRTNYGYTF
>few|NA|TRBJ2-4|TRBV9
TGTGCCAGCAGCGTAGCGCCTGGGATTTCAAACATTCAGTACTTC
CASSVAPGISNIQYF
>many|TRBD1|TRBJ1-2|TRBV20-1
TGCAGTGCAAGGACAGGGGGAGTTTCTAACTATGGCTACACCTTC
CSARTGGVSNYGYTF
>many|NA|TRBJ2-1|TRBV5-4
TGTGCCAGCAGCTTGGGACAGTTACGCTCCTACAATGAGCAGTTCTTC
CASSLGQLRSYNEQFF
>few|NA|TRBJ1-4|TRBV15
TGTGCCACCAGCAGAATAGGGGCAGGGAACGAAAAACTGTTTTTT
CATSRIGAGNEKLFF
>many|NA|TRBJ2-3|TRBV28
TGTGCCAGCAGTTTAGGTGCGGGCACCACAGATACGCAGTATTTT
CASSLGAGTTDTQYF
>few|TRBD2|TRBJ2-1|TRBV4-2
TGTGCCAGCAGCCAAGAAGAGGGACTAGCGGAGACCAGGTACAATGAGCAGTTCTTC
CASSQEEGLAETRYNEQFF
>many|TRBD1|TRBJ2-1|TRBV5-4
TGTGCCAGCAGCAACCCCGGGACAGCATACAATGAGCAGTTCTTC
CASSNPGTAYNEQFF
>many|NA|TRBJ2-7|TRBV7-2
TGTGCCAGCAGCACAGGGACTAACTACGAGCAGTACTTC
CASSTGTNYEQYF
>many|TRBD2|TRBJ2-3|TRBV7-9
TGTGCCAGCAGCCCACGAGGAGGCGGGAGGACAGATACGCAGTATTTT
CASSPRGGGRTDTQYF
>few|NA|TRBJ1-1|TRBV28
TGTGCCAGCAGTTTGAAGCCGAACACTGAAGCTTTCTTT
CASSLKPNTEAFF
>many|NA|TRBJ1-4|TRBV7-3
TGTGCCAGCAGCCTCCCCTCCGGACAGCTGACTAATGAAAAACTGTTTTTT
CASSLPSGQLTNEKLFF
>NA|NA|TRBJ2-2|TRBV11-2
TGTGCCAGCGACAGCAGAGGAGTAATGGGGGGGGCCAACACCGGGGAGCTGTTTTTT
CASDSRGVMGGANTGELFF
>few|NA|TRBJ1-4|TRBV28
TGTGCCAGCAGTTTATCTGGGTTTAATGAAAAACTGTTTTTT
CASSLSGFNEKLFF